The present TCR beta chain was sequenced within a study of blood T cell repertoires in COVID-19. As for the study in general: The United States, Italy and Spain were the sources of the acute and convalescent COVID-19 samples. T cells, B-cell-depleted T cells, or PBMCs provided the cDNA or gDNA that served as material.

TCRdb's copy holds only in-frame clones and misses some; the assay was immunoSEQ multiplex PCR. The table shows under 450,000 clones, with more than 70% occurring only once. The sample comprised PBMCs or T cells enriched from blood (not recorded which). The receptor was derived from a man aged 30 to 39 who had recovered from COVID-19.

The CDR3 region is CATRSGSGTDTQYF. In nucleotides, the CDR3 is TGTGCCACCCGGAGCGGATCCGGCACAGATACGCAGTATTTT. This chain links TRBV28 with TRBJ2-3, with D perhaps TRBD2 (5 bases). V lost 10 bases and J lost 1, with 15 bases in between. There are 14 residues in the CDR3. From germline, CDR1 is MDHEN and CDR2 SYDVKM.